The T cell receptor (beta chain) under discussion was sequenced for a study of T cells in Graves' hyperthyroidism and ophthalmopathy. Each diagnosis was grounded in clinical symptoms, serum thyroxine and TRAb, thyroid ultrasound, and orbital computed tomography. A roughly 9.3 ml volume of fresh peripheral blood provided the PBMCs. About this clonotype: Its antigen is undetermined.

Study observations and caveats: Blood also showed most of the thyroid clonotypes that were expanded above 0.001.

V trimming: 1 base; J trimming: 3 bases; junction bases outside the gene matches: 4. This CDR3 region has 15 residues. Germline CDR1 reads SEHNR; CDR2 reads FQNEAQ (reference sequence). RNA transcripts yielded amplified TCR beta CDR3 regions. Carried out on the TCR CDR3, a first-round RT-PCR used the HTBI primer set. TCRdb processed the multiplex PCR reads anew with MiXCR; each CDR3 protein has one entry. This sample has approximately 360,000 distinct CDR3 sequences; approximately 14% occur once, and the top ten carry about a quarter. V usage is TRBV7-9 and J usage is TRBJ2-3, with TRBD2 identical over 7 bases. The TCR was taken from a woman between 18 and 29 years old with Graves' hyperthyroidism that later progressed to Graves' ophthalmopathy. Sequenced material: blood. CDR3 amino acids: CASSLGDGRTDTQYF. As DNA, the CDR3 is TGTGCCAGCAGCTTAGGGGACGGGAGGACAGATACGCAGTATTTT.